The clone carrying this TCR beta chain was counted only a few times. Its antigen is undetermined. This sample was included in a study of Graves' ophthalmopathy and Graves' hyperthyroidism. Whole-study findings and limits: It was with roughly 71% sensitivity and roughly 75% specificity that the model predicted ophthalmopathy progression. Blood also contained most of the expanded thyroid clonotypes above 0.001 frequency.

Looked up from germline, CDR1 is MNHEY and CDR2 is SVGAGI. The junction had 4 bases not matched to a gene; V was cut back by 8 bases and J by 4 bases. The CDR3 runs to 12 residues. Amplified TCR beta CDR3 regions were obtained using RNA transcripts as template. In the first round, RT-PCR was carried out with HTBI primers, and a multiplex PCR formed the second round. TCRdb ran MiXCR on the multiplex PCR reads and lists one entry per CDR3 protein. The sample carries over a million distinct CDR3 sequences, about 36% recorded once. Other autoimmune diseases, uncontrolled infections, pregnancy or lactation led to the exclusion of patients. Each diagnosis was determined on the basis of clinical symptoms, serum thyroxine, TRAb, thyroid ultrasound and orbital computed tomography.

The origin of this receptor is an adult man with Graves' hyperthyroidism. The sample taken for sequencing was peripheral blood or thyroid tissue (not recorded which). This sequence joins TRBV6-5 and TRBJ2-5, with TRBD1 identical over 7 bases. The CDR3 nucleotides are TGTGCCAGCGAGGACAGGATAGAGACCCAGTACTTC. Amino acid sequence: CASEDRIETQYF.